A single sample is the source of the 10 T cell receptor beta chains below, sequenced in a study of cytomegalovirus exposure and HLA in healthy donors. PCR employed 60 Vbeta and 13 Jbeta primers. Libraries were prepared by immunoSEQ multiplex PCR; TCRdb keeps only in-frame clonotypes and omits some of them. The table has some 110,000 clones, about four fifths seen once; the top ten hold roughly 23%. The source material was PBMCs. The origin of the receptors is a man aged 30 to 39 in good health and CMV-seropositive.

CDR3 amino acids: CASSLVESKEAFF. CDR3 bases: TGTGCCAGCAGCTTAGTCGAGTCGAAAGAAGCTTTCTTT. V and J are TRBV11-2 and TRBJ1-1; no definite D call. Germline V gene data show CDR1 as SGHAT and CDR2 as FQNNGV. Trimming pared 1 base from V and 8 bases from J, leaving 11 bases between. The length of the CDR3 is 13 residues.

This chain links TRBV10-1 with TRBJ2-7; possible D gene TRBD2, 5 bases. The V end was cut by 2 bases, the J end by 5 bases, with 10 bases between. This CDR3 is 13 amino acids long. The germline V gene has CDR1 WNHNN and CDR2 SYGVQD (reference sequence). The CDR3 is CASSEGLSNEQYF. The DNA of the CDR3 is TGCGCCAGCAGTGAGGGACTGTCGAACGAGCAGTACTTC.

This clone has a single count. Mismatch with germline at one junction end may stem from a read error. The chain couples TRBV7-9 to TRBJ2-2; D gene ambiguous. The CDR3 is made up of 15 amino acids. From germline, CDR1 is SEHNR and CDR2 FQNEAQ (reference sequence). The CDR3 is CSSSLHSRNTGELFF. The CDR3 DNA reads TGTTCCAGCAGCTTGCACAGCCGGAACACCGGGGAGCTGTTTTTT.

The chain couples TRBV28 to TRBJ2-1, with TRBD2 matching 8 bases. Per germline, CDR1 MDHEN and CDR2 SYDVKM. Trimming cost V 4 bases and J 8 bases; bases outside gene matches: 13. CDR3 size: 16 residues. CDR3 nucleotide sequence: TGTGCCAGCAGTTCCCCCCTCCGGGGGGGCTCTTATGAGCAGTTCTTC. Amino acids: CASSSPLRGGSYEQFF.

The gene calls are TRBV27 and TRBJ1-2; 7 bases are a match to TRBD1. Germline V gives CDR1 MNHEY, CDR2 SMNVEV (reference sequence). V shed 2 bases and J 4 bases; nucleotides not matched to a gene: 7. The CDR3 is made up of 15 amino acids. The CDR3 sequence: CASSLTFQGGYGYTF. CDR3 in DNA: TGTGCCAGCAGTTTAACCTTCCAGGGGGGCTATGGCTACACCTTC.

This chain connects TRBV2 to TRBJ2-5, with D unresolved. CDR3 length equals 11 residues. V lost 4 bases, J lost 5 bases, and 5 bases lay in between. Germline loops: CDR1 SNHLY, CDR2 FYNNEI. CDR3 nucleotides: TGTGCCAGCAGTGTGGGCGAGACCCAGTACTTC. Translation: CASSVGETQYF.

The count of this clone is one. The J gene is TRBJ1-2, the V gene TRBV18; tentatively, D is TRBD1 (6 bases). The V and J ends lost 1 base and 7 bases respectively, with 13 bases between them. This CDR3 is built from 14 residues. The germline gives CDR1 KGHSH, CDR2 LQKENI. CDR3: CASSPQNTGFGYTF. CDR3 nucleotide sequence: TGTGCCAGCTCACCACAGAATACAGGGTTTGGCTACACCTTC.

V is TRBV5-1 and J is TRBJ2-1; 11 bases line up with TRBD2. The CDR3 runs 16 residues. J gave up 3 bases and V 5 bases, and 7 bases lay outside the gene matches. CDR1 is SGHRS, CDR2 YFSETQ, per germline. The CDR3 DNA reads as TGCGCCAGCAGGTTGACTAGCGGGATTTTCTACAATGAGCAGTTCTTC. Translated, it gives CASRLTSGIFYNEQFF. The full variable domain, with the rest looked up from reference TRBV5-1 and TRBJ2-1, is KAGVTQTPRYLIKTRGQQVTLSCSPISGHRSVSWYQQTPGQGLQFLFEYFSETQRNKGNFPGRFSGRQFSNSRSEMNVSTLELGDSALYLCASRLTSGIFYNEQFFGPGTRLTVL.

The rearrangement links TRBV4-1 to TRBJ2-1, with D hard to call. The germline V gene has CDR1 MGHRA and CDR2 YSYEKL. The CDR3 contains 16 residues. The V and J ends lost 1 base and 7 bases respectively, with 17 bases between them. CDR3 nucleotides: TGCGCCAGCAGCCAAGTTTGGCCGATTCAATTGAATGAGCAGTTCTTC. Its protein is CASSQVWPIQLNEQFF.

V and J are TRBV4-1 and TRBJ2-5; D remains unclear. V lost 3 bases to trimming and J lost 4 bases, with 12 bases between them. From germline, CDR1 is MGHRA and CDR2 YSYEKL. The CDR3 is 14 amino acids. CDR3 nucleotides: TGCGCCAGCAGCCACCCCGGTCCACGAGAGACCCAGTACTTC. Its protein product is CASSHPGPRETQYF.